This TCR beta chain was documented in a study of blood T cell repertoires in COVID-19. Study in general: The United States, Italy and Spain were the sources of the acute and convalescent COVID-19 samples.

Produced via immunoSEQ multiplex PCR; TCRdb's table is partial and in-frame only. The table has over 200,000 clones, over 75% seen once. V lost 5 bases, J lost 10 bases, and 3 bases stayed unmatched. Germline-derived CDR1 and CDR2 are SGHAT and FQNNGV. This CDR3 contains 12 residues. The sequence derives from a woman younger than 45 with acute or convalescent COVID-19. Specimen: peripheral blood. The chain carries TRBV11-2 and TRBJ2-1; the match to TRBD2 covers 9 bases. This CDR3 reads CASSGSGSEQFF. CDR3 in DNA: TGTGCCAGCAGCGGTAGCGGGAGCGAGCAGTTCTTC.